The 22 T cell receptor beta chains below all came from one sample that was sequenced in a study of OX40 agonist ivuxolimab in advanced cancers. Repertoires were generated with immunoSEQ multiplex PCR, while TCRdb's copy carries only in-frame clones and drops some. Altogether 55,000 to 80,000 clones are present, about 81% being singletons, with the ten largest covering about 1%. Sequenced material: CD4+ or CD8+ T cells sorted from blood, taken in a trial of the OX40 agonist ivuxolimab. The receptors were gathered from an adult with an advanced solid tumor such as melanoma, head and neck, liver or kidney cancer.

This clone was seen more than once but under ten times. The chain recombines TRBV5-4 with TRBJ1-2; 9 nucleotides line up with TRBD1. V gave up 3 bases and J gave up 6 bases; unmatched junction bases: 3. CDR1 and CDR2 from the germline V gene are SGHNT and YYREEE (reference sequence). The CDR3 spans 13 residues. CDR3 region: CASSSGQGDGYTF. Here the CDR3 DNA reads TGTGCCAGCAGCTCGGGACAGGGTGATGGCTACACCTTC.

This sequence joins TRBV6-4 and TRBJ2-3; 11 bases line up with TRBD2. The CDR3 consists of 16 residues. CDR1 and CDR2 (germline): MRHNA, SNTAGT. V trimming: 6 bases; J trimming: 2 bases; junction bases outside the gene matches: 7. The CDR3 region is CASSPGLAGPTDTQYF. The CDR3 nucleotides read TGTGCCAGCAGCCCCGGACTAGCGGGCCCCACAGATACGCAGTATTTT.

CDR3 sequence: CASSLVGLAGDYNEQFF. In DNA form, the CDR3 reads TGTGCCAGCAGTTTAGTTGGACTAGCGGGGGACTACAATGAGCAGTTCTTC. This sequence joins TRBV27 and TRBJ2-1; 13 positions agree with TRBD2. Germline CDR1 is MNHEY and CDR2 is SMNVEV (reference sequence). The junction had 4 bases not matched to a gene; V was cut back by 2 bases and J by 3 bases. The CDR3 has 17 amino acids.

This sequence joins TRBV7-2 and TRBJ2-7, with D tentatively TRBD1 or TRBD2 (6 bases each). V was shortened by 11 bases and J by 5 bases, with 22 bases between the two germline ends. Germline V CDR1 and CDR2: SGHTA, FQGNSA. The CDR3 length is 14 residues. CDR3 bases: TGTGCCTCAGGGGCAGGGGAGGAATTCGACGAGCAGTACTTC. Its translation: CASGAGEEFDEQYF.

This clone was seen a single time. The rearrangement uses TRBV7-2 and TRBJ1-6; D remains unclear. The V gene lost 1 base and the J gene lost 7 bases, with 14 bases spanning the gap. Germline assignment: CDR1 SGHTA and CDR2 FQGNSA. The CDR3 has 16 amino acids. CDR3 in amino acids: CASSLVGEARNSPLHF. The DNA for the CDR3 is TGTGCCAGCAGCTTAGTCGGGGAGGCCCGCAATTCACCCCTCCACTTT. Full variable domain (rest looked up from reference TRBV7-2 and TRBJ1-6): GAGVSQSPSNKVTEKGKDVELRCDPISGHTALYWYRQSLGQGLEFLIYFQGNSAPDKSGLPSDRFSAERTGGSVSTLTIQRTQQEDSAVYLCASSLVGEARNSPLHFGNGTRLTVT.

Here the CDR3 DNA reads TGTGCCAGCAGCCTCGAGGGGAATACGCAGTATTTT. Translation: CASSLEGNTQYF. J is TRBJ2-3 and V is TRBV7-3; the D call may be TRBD1 or TRBD2 (5 bases each). V lost 5 bases and J 7 bases, leaving 10 bases between the germline ends. Germline loops: CDR1 SGHTA, CDR2 FQGTGA. This CDR3 comprises 12 residues.

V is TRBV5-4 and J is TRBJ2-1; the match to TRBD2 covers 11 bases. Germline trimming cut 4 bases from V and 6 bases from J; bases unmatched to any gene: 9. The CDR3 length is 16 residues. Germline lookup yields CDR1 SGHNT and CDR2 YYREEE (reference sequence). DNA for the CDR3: TGTGCCAGCAGCAGGACTAGCGGGCAAATAGGCAATGAGCAGTTCTTC. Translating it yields CASSRTSGQIGNEQFF.

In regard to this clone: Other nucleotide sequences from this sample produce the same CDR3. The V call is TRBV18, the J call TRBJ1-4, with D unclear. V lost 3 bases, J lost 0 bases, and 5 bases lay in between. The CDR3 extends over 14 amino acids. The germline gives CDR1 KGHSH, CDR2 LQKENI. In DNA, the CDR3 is TGTGCCAGCTCACCGAGTGCAACTAATGAAAAACTGTTTTTT. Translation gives CASSPSATNEKLFF.

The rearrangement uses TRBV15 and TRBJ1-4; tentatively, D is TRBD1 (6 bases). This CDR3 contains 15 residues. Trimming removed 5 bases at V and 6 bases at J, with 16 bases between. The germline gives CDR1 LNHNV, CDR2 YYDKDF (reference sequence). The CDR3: CATSSLLRTDEKLFF. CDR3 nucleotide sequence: TGTGCCACCAGCTCCCTGTTGAGGACAGATGAAAAACTGTTTTTT.

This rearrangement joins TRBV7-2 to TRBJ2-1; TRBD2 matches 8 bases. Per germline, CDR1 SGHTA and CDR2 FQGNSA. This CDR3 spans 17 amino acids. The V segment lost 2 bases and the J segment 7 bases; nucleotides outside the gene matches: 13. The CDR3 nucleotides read TGTGCCAGCAGCTTAATAAGTAGGTCGGGGGGGTATAATGAGCAGTTCTTC. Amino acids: CASSLISRSGGYNEQFF.

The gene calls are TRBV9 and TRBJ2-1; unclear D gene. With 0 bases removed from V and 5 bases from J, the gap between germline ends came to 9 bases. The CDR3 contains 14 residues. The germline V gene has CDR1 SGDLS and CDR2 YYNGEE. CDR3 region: CASSVVSRNNEQFF. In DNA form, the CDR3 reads TGTGCCAGCAGCGTAGTTTCGAGAAACAATGAGCAGTTCTTC. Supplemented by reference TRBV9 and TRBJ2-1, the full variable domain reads DSGVTQTPKHLITATGQRVTLRCSPRSGDLSVYWYQQSLDQGLQFLIQYYNGEERAKGNILERFSAQQFPDLHSELNLSSLELGDSALYFCASSVVSRNNEQFFGPGTRLTVL.

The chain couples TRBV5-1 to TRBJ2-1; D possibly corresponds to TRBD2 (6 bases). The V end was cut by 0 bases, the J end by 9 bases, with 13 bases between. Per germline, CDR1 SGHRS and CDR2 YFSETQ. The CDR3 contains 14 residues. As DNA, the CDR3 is TGCGCCAGCAGCTTGGACGTGGGGCGGGGTGAGCAGTTCTTC. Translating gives CASSLDVGRGEQFF.

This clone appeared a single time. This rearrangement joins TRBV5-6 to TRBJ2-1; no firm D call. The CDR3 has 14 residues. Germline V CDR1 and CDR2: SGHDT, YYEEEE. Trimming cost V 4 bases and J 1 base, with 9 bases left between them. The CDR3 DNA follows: TGTGCCAGCAGCCGGCCCATTTCCTACAATGAGCAGTTCTTC. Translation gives CASSRPISYNEQFF.

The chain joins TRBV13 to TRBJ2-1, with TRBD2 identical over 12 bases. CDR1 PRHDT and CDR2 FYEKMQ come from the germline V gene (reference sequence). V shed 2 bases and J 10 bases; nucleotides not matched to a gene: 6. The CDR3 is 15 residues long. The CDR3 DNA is TGTGCCAGCAGCTTAACGGTACTAGCGGGGGGAGAGCAGTTCTTC. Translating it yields CASSLTVLAGGEQFF.

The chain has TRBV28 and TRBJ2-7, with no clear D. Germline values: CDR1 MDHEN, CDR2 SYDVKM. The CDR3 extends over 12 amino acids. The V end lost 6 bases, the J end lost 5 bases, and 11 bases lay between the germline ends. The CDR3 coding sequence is TGTGCCAGCAGCACCCTCGTCCACGAGCAGTACTTC. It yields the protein CASSTLVHEQYF.

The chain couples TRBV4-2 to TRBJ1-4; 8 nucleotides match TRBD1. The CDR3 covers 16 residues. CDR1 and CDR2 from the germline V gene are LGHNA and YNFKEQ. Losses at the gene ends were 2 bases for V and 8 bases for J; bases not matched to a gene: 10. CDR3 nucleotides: TGTGCCAGCAGCCAAATGACAGGACAGGGTAGGGAAAAACTGTTTTTT. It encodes CASSQMTGQGREKLFF.

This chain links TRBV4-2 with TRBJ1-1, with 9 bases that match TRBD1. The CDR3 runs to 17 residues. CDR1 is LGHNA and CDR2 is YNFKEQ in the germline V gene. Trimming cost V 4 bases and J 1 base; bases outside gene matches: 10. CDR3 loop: CASSLATGGPGNTEAFF. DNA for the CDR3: TGTGCCAGCAGCCTCGCCACAGGGGGCCCTGGGAACACTGAAGCTTTCTTT.

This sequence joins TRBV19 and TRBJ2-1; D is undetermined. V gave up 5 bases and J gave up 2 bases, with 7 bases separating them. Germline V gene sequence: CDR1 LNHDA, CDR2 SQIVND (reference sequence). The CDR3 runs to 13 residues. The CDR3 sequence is CASSPQAYNEQFF. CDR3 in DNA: TGTGCCAGTAGTCCGCAGGCCTACAATGAGCAGTTCTTC. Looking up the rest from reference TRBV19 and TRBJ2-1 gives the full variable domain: DGGITQSPKYLFRKEGQNVTLSCEQNLNHDAMYWYRQDPGQGLRLIYYSQIVNDFQKGDIAEGYSVSREKKESFPLTVTSAQKNPTAFYLCASSPQAYNEQFFGPGTRLTVL.

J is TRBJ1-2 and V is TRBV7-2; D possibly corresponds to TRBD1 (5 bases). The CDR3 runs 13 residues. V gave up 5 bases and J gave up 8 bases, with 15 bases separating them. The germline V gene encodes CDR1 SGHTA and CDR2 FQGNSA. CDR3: CASSRGAGTGYTF. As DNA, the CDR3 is TGTGCCAGCAGCAGAGGGGCAGGGACGGGCTACACCTTC.

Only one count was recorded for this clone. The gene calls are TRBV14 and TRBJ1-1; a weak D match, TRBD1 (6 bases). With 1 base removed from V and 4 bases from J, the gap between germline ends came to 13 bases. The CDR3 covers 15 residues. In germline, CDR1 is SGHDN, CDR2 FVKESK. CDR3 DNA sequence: TGTGCCAGCAGCCAAGTTCAGGGGCGATTCACTGAAGCTTTCTTT. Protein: CASSQVQGRFTEAFF.

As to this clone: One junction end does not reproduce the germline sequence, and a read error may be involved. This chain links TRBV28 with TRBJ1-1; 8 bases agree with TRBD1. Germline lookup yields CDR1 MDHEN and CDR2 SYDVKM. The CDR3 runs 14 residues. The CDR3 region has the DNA TGTGCCAGCAGTTCCCAGGGGGCTATACCTGATGCTTTCTTT. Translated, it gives CASSSQGAIPDAFF.

The CDR3 DNA sequence: TGCGCCAGCAGCTCGCAGGGGGCTAAGGCAGATACGCAGTATTTT. Encoded protein: CASSSQGAKADTQYF. V gene TRBV4-1 combines with J gene TRBJ2-3; 8 bases map to TRBD1. This CDR3 is 15 amino acids long. Germline V gene sequence: CDR1 MGHRA, CDR2 YSYEKL. J lost 4 bases, V lost 5 bases, and 8 bases had no gene match.